The 29 T cell receptor beta chains reported below all come from one sample, sequenced in a study of blood T cells in healthy people across ages. Sample-barcoded 5' priming and a J-beta primer mix drove a second PCR of roughly 7 to 11 cycles. TCRdb fed the 5' RACE reads into MiXCR, producing one record per CDR3 protein. The sample carries over 1.5 million distinct CDR3 sequences, about 49% recorded once. The sample was blood. The receptor source for this set is a woman aged 40 to 50 in good health.

The chain couples TRBV28 to TRBJ1-6, with D tentatively TRBD1 (5 bases). The CDR3 consists of 17 residues. Germline V gene sequence: CDR1 MDHEN, CDR2 SYDVKM. Trimming took 7 bases from V and 7 from J, leaving 23 bases between them. This CDR3 reads CASISLEAGGRNSPLHF. The CDR3 region has the DNA TGTGCCAGCATCTCACTAGAGGCGGGGGGTAGGAATTCACCCCTCCACTTT.

The V and J genes are TRBV3-1 and TRBJ2-5; D might be TRBD2 (5 bases). CDR3 length equals 17 residues. V gave up 6 bases and J gave up 5 bases, with 25 bases separating them. Germline V gene lookup returns CDR1 LGHDT and CDR2 YNNKEL (reference sequence). CDR3 region: CASSPEVRWLARETQYF. In DNA form, the CDR3 reads TGTGCCAGCAGTCCGGAAGTGAGGTGGCTAGCTCGCGAGACCCAGTACTTC.

As regards this clonotype: Relative to the germline gene, one junction end is altered; a read error may explain this. The J gene is TRBJ2-3, the V gene TRBV29-1, with D maybe TRBD1 (5 bases). The CDR3 consists of 14 residues. The germline CDR1 and CDR2 sequences are SQVTM and ANQGSEA. CDR3 region: CGVEGDSSADTQYF. The CDR3 DNA reads as TGCGGCGTTGAAGGGGATTCCTCAGCGGATACGCAGTATTTT.

J is TRBJ1-1 and V is TRBV24-1; D call uncertain. The CDR3 loop spans 12 amino acids. The V end lost 5 bases, the J end lost 1 base, and 4 bases lay between the germline ends. From germline, CDR1 is KGHDR and CDR2 SFDVKD. The CDR3 DNA reads as TGTGCCACCAGTGCCCCGAACACTGAAGCTTTCTTT. This encodes CATSAPNTEAFF.

This sequence joins TRBV4-1 and TRBJ2-1, with D perhaps TRBD2 (6 bases). The CDR3 spans 16 residues. Germline CDR1 and CDR2: MGHRA and YSYEKL. The germline V and J ends were trimmed by 4 bases and 0 bases, with 13 bases remaining between them. In nucleotides, the CDR3 is TGCGCCAGCAGCCCCGACGGGACTCTCTCCTACAATGAGCAGTTCTTC. Translated, it gives CASSPDGTLSYNEQFF.

This sequence joins TRBV7-8 and TRBJ1-1, with D possibly being TRBD1 (5 bases). Germline lookup yields CDR1 SGHVS and CDR2 FQNEAQ. This CDR3 has 14 amino acids. Trimming removed 2 bases at V and 7 bases at J, with 14 bases between. The CDR3 spells CASSLTAWGVEAFF. CDR3 nucleotide sequence: TGTGCCAGCAGCTTAACGGCATGGGGGGTTGAAGCTTTCTTT.

V and J are TRBV7-7 and TRBJ2-3; 8 nucleotides agree with TRBD2. Germline V gene sequence: CDR1 SSHAT, CDR2 FNYEAQ (reference sequence). The CDR3 is 13 amino acids. The CDR3 spells CATGGGPADTQYF. In DNA form, the CDR3 reads TGTGCTACTGGCGGGGGGCCGGCAGATACGCAGTATTTT.

The chain has TRBV20-1 and TRBJ2-4; no clear D. The germline V gene has CDR1 DFQATT and CDR2 SNEGSKA (reference sequence). Trimming took 1 base from V and 8 from J, leaving 15 bases between them. The CDR3 covers 14 residues. The CDR3 nucleotides read TGCAGTGCTAGAGGGCCGATCGTTTCGGACATTCAGTACTTC. Protein product: CSARGPIVSDIQYF.

The chain employs TRBV10-3 and TRBJ1-6; 8 bases match TRBD1. Germline V lookup: CDR1 ENHRY, CDR2 SYGVKD. CDR3 length: 15 amino acids. V trimming: 1 base; J trimming: 5 bases; junction bases outside the gene matches: 1. The CDR3 protein is CAISEWTGNNSPLHF. The CDR3, as DNA: TGTGCCATCAGTGAGTGGACAGGGAATAATTCACCCCTCCACTTT.

This chain links TRBV6-5 with TRBJ1-2, with TRBD1 as a possible D gene (6 bases). There are 14 residues in the CDR3. With 6 bases removed from V and 4 bases from J, the gap between germline ends came to 15 bases. The V gene's germline CDR1 is MNHEY and CDR2 SVGAGI. CDR3 DNA: TGTGCCAGCAGAACTATTACAGGGCTCTATGGCTACACCTTC. Protein product: CASRTITGLYGYTF.

The DNA of the CDR3 is TGCAGCGTTGAGGCAGGGGGCAAGACTGAAGCTTTCTTT. Encoded protein: CSVEAGGKTEAFF. This chain joins TRBV29-1 and TRBJ1-1, with 8 nucleotides matching TRBD1. CDR3 length: 13 residues. Looked up from germline, CDR1 is SQVTM and CDR2 is ANQGSEA. J gave up 5 bases and V 3 bases, and 5 bases lay outside the gene matches.

The chain joins TRBV4-3 to TRBJ2-1, with 11 bases that match TRBD1. After removal of 0 bases from V and 7 bases from J, the junction contained 5 bases not matched to a gene. The CDR3 is 16 residues long. Germline V lookup: CDR1 LGHNA, CDR2 YSLEER. The CDR3 spells CASSQDRTGGGNEQFF. The CDR3 DNA reads TGCGCCAGCAGCCAAGATAGGACAGGGGGCGGGAATGAGCAGTTCTTC.

This chain uses TRBV28 with TRBJ1-1; unclear D gene. V was trimmed by 7 bases and J by 10 bases, leaving 16 bases between them. CDR1 is MDHEN, CDR2 SYDVKM, per germline. The CDR3 spans 12 residues. CDR3 loop: CASTPGERGAFF. The CDR3 DNA sequence: TGTGCCAGCACCCCCGGTGAACGCGGAGCTTTCTTT.

The rearrangement joins TRBV3-1 to TRBJ1-2; 8 bases map to TRBD1. Per the germline V gene, CDR1 is LGHDT and CDR2 is YNNKEL (reference sequence). V lost 4 bases, J lost 0 bases, and 4 bases stayed unmatched. The CDR3 runs to 15 residues. The CDR3 sequence: CASSPGQAPNYGYTF. The CDR3 nucleotides read TGTGCCAGCAGCCCGGGACAGGCCCCTAACTATGGCTACACCTTC.

This chain connects TRBV4-3 to TRBJ2-1; possible D gene TRBD1, 6 bases. The germline gives CDR1 LGHNA, CDR2 YSLEER. Deletions cut 0 bases from V and 10 bases from J, with 7 bases between. The CDR3 is made up of 12 amino acids. The CDR3 loop reads CASSQDGTEQFF. CDR3 bases: TGCGCCAGCAGCCAAGATGGGACAGAGCAGTTCTTC.

This clonotype was seen a few times. This chain uses TRBV24-1 with TRBJ2-5; 10 bases align to TRBD1. Germline CDR1 and CDR2: KGHDR and SFDVKD. The CDR3 extends over 13 amino acids. V trimming: 5 bases; J trimming: 7 bases; junction bases outside the gene matches: 3. CDR3 sequence (DNA): TGTGCCACCAGTGGTGGACAGGGGGGGACCCAGTACTTC. Residues: CATSGGQGGTQYF.

The chain has TRBV9 and TRBJ2-1; 12 bases map to TRBD2. Germline loops: CDR1 SGDLS, CDR2 YYNGEE. The V segment lost 5 bases and the J segment 4 bases; nucleotides outside the gene matches: 7. The CDR3 runs 16 residues. This chain's CDR3 is CASSKTGTSGYNEQFF. DNA for the CDR3: TGTGCCAGCAGTAAGACCGGGACTAGCGGGTACAATGAGCAGTTCTTC.

This clonotype was seen a handful of times. CDR3 in DNA: TGTGCCAGCAGTTACTCGATACCAGATGGGCTAGCGGATCAAAACATTCAGTACTTC. Amino acid sequence: CASSYSIPDGLADQNIQYF. The J gene is TRBJ2-4, the V gene TRBV6-2 or TRBV6-3, with 7 bases matching TRBD2. Germline-derived CDR1 and CDR2 are MNHEY and SVGEGT. With 0 bases clipped from V and 5 bases from J, the junction kept 16 bases outside the gene matches. The CDR3 has 19 amino acids.

The rearrangement joins TRBV19 to TRBJ2-3; D is undetermined. Deletions cut 3 bases from V and 7 bases from J, with 11 bases between. The CDR3 length is 13 residues. CDR1 and CDR2 from the germline V gene are LNHDA and SQIVND (reference sequence). The CDR3 DNA reads as TGTGCCAGTAGTATTGCGGACCAAAATACGCAGTATTTT. Protein sequence: CASSIADQNTQYF.

The chain uses TRBV4-3 and TRBJ1-2, with a weak D call TRBD1 (5 bases). Germline V gene data show CDR1 as LGHNA and CDR2 as YSLEER. Between the trimmed V and J ends, which lost 4 bases and 5 bases, there was a span of 17 bases. The CDR3 has 15 residues. The DNA of the CDR3 is TGCGCCAGCAGCCCTAAAACCAGGGAAGGGTATGGCTACACCTTC. It specifies CASSPKTREGYGYTF.

The chain employs TRBV6-6 and TRBJ2-7, with a possible D match to TRBD1 (6 bases). Looked up from germline, CDR1 is MNHNY and CDR2 is SVGAGI (reference sequence). The CDR3 extends over 14 amino acids. V dropped 7 bases and J dropped 5 bases, with 18 bases sitting between them. The CDR3 loop is CASTINRVTNEQYF. CDR3 coding DNA: TGTGCCAGCACGATTAACAGGGTCACGAACGAGCAGTACTTC.

This sequence joins TRBV10-3 and TRBJ1-5; the D is unclear. The V end lost 2 bases, the J end lost 5 bases, and 13 bases lay between the germline ends. Germline CDR1 is ENHRY and CDR2 is SYGVKD. The CDR3 is 15 residues long. The CDR3 sequence is CAISEGEGVYQPQHF. CDR3 nucleotides: TGTGCCATCAGTGAGGGAGAGGGTGTCTATCAGCCCCAGCATTTT.

The chain uses TRBV24-1 and TRBJ2-7, with D perhaps matching TRBD1 (6 bases). Germline V gives CDR1 KGHDR, CDR2 SFDVKD. Trimming left V 4 bases short and J 7 bases short, with 13 bases between. The CDR3 has 13 amino acids. CDR3 sequence reads: CATSERSRGEQYF. For the CDR3, the DNA is TGTGCCACCAGTGAACGGTCGAGGGGGGAGCAGTACTTC.

The V gene is TRBV6-2 or TRBV6-3, the J gene TRBJ2-7, with 15 bases aligning to TRBD2. The CDR3 is 16 amino acids. V lost 5 bases to trimming and J lost 12 bases; unmatched junction nucleotides: 14. The germline CDR1 and CDR2 sequences are MNHEY and SVGEGT. The CDR3: CASSLGTSGGTETLYF. The CDR3 coding sequence is TGTGCCAGCAGTCTCGGGACTAGCGGGGGGACGGAGACCCTGTACTTC.

V and J are TRBV6-2 or TRBV6-3 and TRBJ1-4; D may be TRBD1 (5 bases). V was shortened by 7 bases and J by 4 bases, with 13 bases between the two germline ends. The CDR3 has 14 residues. Germline assignment: CDR1 MNHEY and CDR2 SVGEGT. The CDR3: CASNGGSYNEKLFF. In DNA form, the CDR3 reads TGTGCCAGCAACGGGGGATCCTATAATGAAAAACTGTTTTTT.

The chain employs TRBV5-1 and TRBJ2-3; tentatively, D is TRBD1 (6 bases). The V gene's germline CDR1 is SGHRS and CDR2 YFSETQ. V was pared by 2 bases and J by 2 bases, with 12 bases between. The CDR3 extends over 15 amino acids. The CDR3 DNA is TGCGCCAGCAGCTTCCAGGGGTTAGACACAGATACGCAGTATTTT. It codes for CASSFQGLDTDTQYF.

The CDR3 nucleotides are TGTGCCAGCAGGGTAGAAGGATCACCCCTCCACTTT. Protein product: CASRVEGSPLHF. V is TRBV12-3 or TRBV12-4 and J is TRBJ1-6; D gene ambiguous. V lost 6 bases and J 10 bases, leaving 10 bases between the germline ends. The CDR3 has 12 residues.

This CDR3 reads CASSRKLDSYEQYF. CDR3 sequence (DNA): TGTGCCAGCAGCCGAAAACTCGATTCCTACGAGCAGTACTTC. The chain couples TRBV7-9 to TRBJ2-7; D is unclear. V lost 5 bases, J lost 1 base, and 12 bases lay in between. The CDR3 consists of 14 residues. The V gene's germline CDR1 is SEHNR and CDR2 FQNEAQ (reference sequence).

At least ten counts were recorded for this clonotype. The chain links TRBV25-1 to TRBJ1-2; D unclear. Trimming cost V 1 base and J 8 bases, with 5 bases left between them. CDR1 MGHDK and CDR2 SYGVNS come from the germline V gene. The CDR3 extends over 11 amino acids. The CDR3 sequence: CASSESWGYTF. CDR3 DNA sequence: TGTGCCAGCAGTGAATCATGGGGCTACACCTTC.